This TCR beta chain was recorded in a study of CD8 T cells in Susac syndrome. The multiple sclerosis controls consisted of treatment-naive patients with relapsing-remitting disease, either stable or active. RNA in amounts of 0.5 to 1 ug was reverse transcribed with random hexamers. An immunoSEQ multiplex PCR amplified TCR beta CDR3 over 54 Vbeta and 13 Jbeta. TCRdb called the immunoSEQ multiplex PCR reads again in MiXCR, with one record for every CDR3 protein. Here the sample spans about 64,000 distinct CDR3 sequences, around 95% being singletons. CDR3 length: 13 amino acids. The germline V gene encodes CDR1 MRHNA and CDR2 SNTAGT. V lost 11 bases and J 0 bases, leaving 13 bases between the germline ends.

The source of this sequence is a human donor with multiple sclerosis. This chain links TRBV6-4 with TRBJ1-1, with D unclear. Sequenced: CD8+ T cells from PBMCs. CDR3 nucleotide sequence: TGTGCCTGGAGGGCCACCTTGAACACTGAAGCTTTCTTT. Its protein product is CAWRATLNTEAFF.